These T cell receptor beta chains were read from a single sample in a study of T cell changes during pregnancy in multiple sclerosis. TCRdb's copy holds only in-frame clones and misses some; the assay was immunoSEQ multiplex PCR. This sample yields 47,000 or so clones, of which 85% to 95% are seen a single time; roughly 0.5% belongs to the top ten. This specimen was CD4+ T cells from peripheral blood mononuclear cells, taken in the first trimester of pregnancy. The receptors derive from a female donor with multiple sclerosis, enrolled in a pregnancy study. Both conserved end residues are part of each CDR3. A clone size is listed for some rows: how often the clone was seen (once, few, many), or a class if it is expanded.

abundance,v_gene,j_gene,len,CDR3aa
NA,TRBV28,TRBJ1-2,13,CASSLSPGRGYTF
NA,TRBV7-9,TRBJ1-4,14,CASSSGQANEKLFF
NA,TRBV2,TRBJ1-3,12,CASSETGNTIYF
NA,TRBV30,TRBJ1-3,14,CAWSGQFSGNTIYF
NA,TRBV12-5,TRBJ2-2,13,CASGLGTSGELFF
NA,TRBV15,TRBJ2-3,18,CATGKEGRLAGVTDTQYF
NA,TRBV5-4,TRBJ2-3,13,CASSREPTDTQYF
NA,TRBV28,TRBJ2-7,14,CASSLSTWGHEQYF
NA,TRBV7-2,TRBJ2-5,15,CASSTRTGGSETQYF
NA,TRBV7-9,TRBJ2-1,15,CASGQTSGIDNEQFF
NA,TRBV5-1,TRBJ2-3,16,CASSEWVGQSTDTQYF
NA,TRBV7-8,TRBJ1-5,15,CASSLVGGEGRPQHF
few,TRBV11-2,TRBJ2-7,13,CASSPGLAGVWNF
NA,TRBV15,TRBJ1-2,16,CATSRVIQRGLGGYTF
NA,TRBV2,TRBJ2-4,16,CASRERTAVAKNIQYF
NA,TRBV5-1,TRBJ2-3,16,CASSLEGGGPTDTQYF
NA,TRBV2,TRBJ1-5,13,CATSGYSNQPQHF
NA,TRBV6-1,TRBJ1-1,15,CASSELGEVNTEAFF
once,TRBV5-6,TRBJ1-2,13,CASSLRLEDGYTF
NA,TRBV29-1,TRBJ2-4,13,CSVEFVRENIQYF
NA,TRBV6-1,TRBJ2-5,17,CASSESGAGGPGETQYF
NA,TRBV7-9,TRBJ2-1,15,CASSLSGGPRGEQFF
NA,TRBV6-1,TRBJ2-7,14,CASVGQGGTYEQYF
NA,TRBV27,TRBJ1-2,16,CASSPFKIGGAGGYTF
NA,TRBV10-3,TRBJ2-2,15,CAISEPGTNTGELFF
NA,TRBV15,TRBJ1-1,14,CATARDRANTEAFF
few,TRBV5-5,TRBJ1-1,13,CASSLTGDPEAFF
NA,TRBV9,TRBJ2-6,18,CASSSIVGAGSGANVLTF
NA,TRBV15,TRBJ1-1,13,CATSRDLNTEAFF
NA,TRBV6-1,TRBJ1-2,12,CASSELSYGYTF
NA,TRBV5-6,TRBJ1-1,16,CASSNPGQHMNTEAFF
NA,TRBV7-2,TRBJ2-1,17,CASSLLAGGHFATEQFF
NA,TRBV10-3,TRBJ2-1,14,CAISARGAGGEQFF